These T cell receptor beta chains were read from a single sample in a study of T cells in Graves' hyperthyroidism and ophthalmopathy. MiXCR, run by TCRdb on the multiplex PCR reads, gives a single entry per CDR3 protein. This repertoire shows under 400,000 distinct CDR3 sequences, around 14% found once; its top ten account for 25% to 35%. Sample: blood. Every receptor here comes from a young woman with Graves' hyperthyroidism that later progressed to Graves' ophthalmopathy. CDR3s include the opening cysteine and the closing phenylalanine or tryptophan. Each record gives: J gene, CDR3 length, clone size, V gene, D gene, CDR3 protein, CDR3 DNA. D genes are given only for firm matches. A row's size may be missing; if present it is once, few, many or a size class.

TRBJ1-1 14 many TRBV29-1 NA CSVSPNTANTEAFF TGCAGCGTTAGCCCTAACACAGCGAACACTGAAGCTTTCTTT
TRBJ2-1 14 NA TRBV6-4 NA CASSEMGGNSKQFF TGTGCCAGCAGTGAGATGGGTGGAAACTCAAAGCAGTTCTTC
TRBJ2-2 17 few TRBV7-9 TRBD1 CASSLDRTGANTGELFF TGTGCCAGCAGCTTAGATAGGACAGGAGCGAACACCGGGGAGCTGTTTTTT
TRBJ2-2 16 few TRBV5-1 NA CASSLKSAVNTGELFF TGCGCCAGCAGCTTGAAGTCAGCGGTAAACACCGGGGAGCTGTTTTTT
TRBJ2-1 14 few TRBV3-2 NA CASSERTVYNEQFF TGTGCCAGCAGTGAGCGGACTGTGTACAATGAGCAGTTCTTC
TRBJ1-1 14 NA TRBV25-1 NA CASSGPSRSLEAFF TGTGCCAGCAGTGGGCCCTCCAGGAGTCTTGAAGCTTTCTTT
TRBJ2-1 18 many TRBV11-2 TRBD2 CASSSLTSPYGSYNEQFF TGTGCCAGCAGCTCCTTGACTAGCCCCTACGGCTCCTACAATGAGCAGTTCTTC
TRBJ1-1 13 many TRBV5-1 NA CASSSGDSSEAFF TGCGCCAGCAGCTCTGGTGATTCTTCTGAAGCTTTCTTT
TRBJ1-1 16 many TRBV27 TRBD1 CASRVRGQKWNTEAFF TGTGCCAGCAGAGTCCGGGGACAGAAGTGGAACACTGAAGCTTTCTTT
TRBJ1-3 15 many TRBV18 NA CASSPPDSPGNTIYF TGTGCCAGCTCACCACCGGACTCCCCCGGAAACACCATATATTTT
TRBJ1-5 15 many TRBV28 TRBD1 CASRNSGTVNQPQHF TGTGCCAGCAGGAATTCCGGGACAGTCAATCAGCCCCAGCATTTT
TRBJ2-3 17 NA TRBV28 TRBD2 CASSLRGLAGGADTQYF TGTGCCAGCAGTTTAAGGGGACTAGCGGGAGGGGCAGATACGCAGTATTTT
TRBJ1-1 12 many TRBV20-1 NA CSAMNRNTEAFF TGCAGTGCTATGAACAGGAACACTGAAGCTTTCTTT
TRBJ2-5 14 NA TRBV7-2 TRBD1 CASSSNRGQETQYF TGTGCCAGCAGCTCCAACAGGGGTCAAGAGACCCAGTACTTC